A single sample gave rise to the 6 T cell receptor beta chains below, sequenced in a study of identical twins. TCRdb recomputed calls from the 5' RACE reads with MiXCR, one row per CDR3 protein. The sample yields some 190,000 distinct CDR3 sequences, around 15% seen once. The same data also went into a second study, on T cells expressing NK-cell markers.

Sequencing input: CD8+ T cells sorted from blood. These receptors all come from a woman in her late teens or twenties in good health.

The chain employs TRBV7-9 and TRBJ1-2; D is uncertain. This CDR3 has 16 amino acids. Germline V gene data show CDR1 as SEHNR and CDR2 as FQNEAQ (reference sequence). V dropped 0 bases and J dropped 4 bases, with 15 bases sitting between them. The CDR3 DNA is TGTGCCAGCAGCTTAGCAGCGTTCAACACAATCTATGGCTACACCTTC. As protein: CASSLAAFNTIYGYTF.

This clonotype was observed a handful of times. The CDR3 reads CATRSYEQYF. CDR3 DNA: TGTGCCACACGGAGTTACGAGCAGTACTTC. The rearrangement links TRBV6-2 or TRBV6-3 to TRBJ2-7; D is unresolved. V lost 10 bases to trimming and J lost 4 bases, with 8 bases between them. Germline assignment: CDR1 MNHEY and CDR2 SVGEGT. CDR3 size: 10 residues.

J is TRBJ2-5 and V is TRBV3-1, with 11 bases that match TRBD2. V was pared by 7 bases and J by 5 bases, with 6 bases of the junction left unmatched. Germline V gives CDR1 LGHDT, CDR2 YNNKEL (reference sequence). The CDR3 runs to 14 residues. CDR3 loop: CASNTGLAVETQYF. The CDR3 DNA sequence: TGTGCCAGCAACACGGGACTAGCGGTTGAGACCCAGTACTTC.

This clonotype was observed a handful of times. For the CDR3, the DNA is TGTGCCAGCAGCTTAGCAGTCGGGTCTACAGGGGGATACCAAGAGACCCAGTACTTC. Amino acids: CASSLAVGSTGGYQETQYF. The chain has TRBV7-7 and TRBJ2-5; TRBD1 agrees at 8 bases. From germline, CDR1 is SSHAT and CDR2 FNYEAQ (reference sequence). This CDR3 has 19 residues. Trimming cost V 0 bases and J 0 bases; bases outside gene matches: 12.

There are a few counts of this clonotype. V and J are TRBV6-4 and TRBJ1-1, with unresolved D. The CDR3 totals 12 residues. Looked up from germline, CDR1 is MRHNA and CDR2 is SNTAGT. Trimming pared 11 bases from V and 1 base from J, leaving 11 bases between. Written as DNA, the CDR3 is TGTGCCTTACGGCTATCGAACACTGAAGCTTTCTTT. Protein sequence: CALRLSNTEAFF.

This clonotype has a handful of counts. The CDR3 DNA is TGCAGTGCAACCGACTCTGGCGGGGAGCTGTTTTTT. It encodes CSATDSGGELFF. The V and J genes are TRBV20-1 and TRBJ2-2; no clear D gene. Trimming took off 6 bases at V and 7 bases at J, with 12 bases between the two ends. Germline assignment: CDR1 DFQATT and CDR2 SNEGSKA (reference sequence). This CDR3 comprises 12 residues.